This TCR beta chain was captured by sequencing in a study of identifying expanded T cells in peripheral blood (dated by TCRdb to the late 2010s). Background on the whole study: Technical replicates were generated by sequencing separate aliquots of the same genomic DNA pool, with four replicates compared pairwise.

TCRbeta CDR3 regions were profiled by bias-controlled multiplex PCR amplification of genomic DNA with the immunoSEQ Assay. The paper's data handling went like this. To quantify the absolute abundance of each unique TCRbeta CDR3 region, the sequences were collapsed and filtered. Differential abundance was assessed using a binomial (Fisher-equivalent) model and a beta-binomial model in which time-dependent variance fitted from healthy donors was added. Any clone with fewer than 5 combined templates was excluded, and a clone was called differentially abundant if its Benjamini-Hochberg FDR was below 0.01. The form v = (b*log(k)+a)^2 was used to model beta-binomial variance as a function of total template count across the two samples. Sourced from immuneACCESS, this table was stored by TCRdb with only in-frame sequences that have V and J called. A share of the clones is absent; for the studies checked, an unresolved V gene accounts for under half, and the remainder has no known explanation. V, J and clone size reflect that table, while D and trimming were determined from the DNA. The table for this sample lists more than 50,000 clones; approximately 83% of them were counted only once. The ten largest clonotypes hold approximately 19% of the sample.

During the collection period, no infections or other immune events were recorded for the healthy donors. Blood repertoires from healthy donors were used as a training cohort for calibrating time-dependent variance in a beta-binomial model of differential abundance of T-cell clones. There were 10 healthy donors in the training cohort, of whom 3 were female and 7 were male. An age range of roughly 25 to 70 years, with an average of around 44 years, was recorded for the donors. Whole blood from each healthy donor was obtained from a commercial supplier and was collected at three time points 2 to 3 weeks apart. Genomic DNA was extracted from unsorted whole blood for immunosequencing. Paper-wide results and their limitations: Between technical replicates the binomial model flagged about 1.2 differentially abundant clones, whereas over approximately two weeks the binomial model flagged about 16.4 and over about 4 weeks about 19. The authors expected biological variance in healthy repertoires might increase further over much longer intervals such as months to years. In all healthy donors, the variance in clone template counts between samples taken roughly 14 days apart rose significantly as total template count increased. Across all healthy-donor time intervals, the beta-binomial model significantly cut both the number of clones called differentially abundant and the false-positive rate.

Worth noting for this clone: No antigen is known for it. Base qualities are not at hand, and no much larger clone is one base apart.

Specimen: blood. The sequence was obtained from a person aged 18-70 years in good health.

Here the CDR3 is given as CASSLGDRGGLRETQYF. The nucleotides are TGTGCCAGCAGCTTAGGGGACAGGGGAGGATTGCGAGAGACCCAGTACTTC. Recombination connected TRBV11-2 to TRBJ2-5; 10 middle bases align to TRBD1. V is trimmed back by 1 base and J by 4 bases, and the junction contains 9 bases that no gene match accounts for. As encoded in the germline V gene, CDR1 is SGHAT while CDR2 is FQNNGV. The CDR3 goes from the cysteine to the phenylalanine over 17 residues. Only the CDR3 portion is preserved as DNA: 51 bases, with reading frame beginning at the first base.